A selection of T cell receptor beta chains follows, all from one sample in a study of blood T cell repertoires in COVID-19. Sequenced by immunoSEQ multiplex PCR; TCRdb stores in-frame clones only, minus some. The sample holds approximately 15,000 clones; approximately 88% are singletons and the top ten take roughly 12%. Sequencing was done on a sample of peripheral blood. These receptors came from a human donor in a cohort sampled during active COVID-19. The CDR3 runs from the conserved cysteine through the conserved F or W. The D gene is left open where the match is weak. Not all rows give a size; the values are once, few, many and, for expanded clones, a class.

V	D	J	size	length	CDR3	DNA
TRBV27	-	TRBJ2-7	-	14	CASSFTGRTYEQYF	TGTGCCAGCAGTTTTACAGGGCGTACCTACGAGCAGTACTTC
TRBV28	-	TRBJ1-1	-	17	CASSSYSQGHRNTEAFF	TGTGCCAGCAGTTCATACTCGCAGGGCCATAGGAACACTGAAGCTTTCTTT
TRBV10-2	TRBD1	TRBJ2-6	-	15	CASSADRAGANVLTF	TGCGCCAGCAGTGCAGACAGGGCTGGGGCCAACGTCCTGACTTTC
TRBV18	TRBD2	TRBJ2-4	-	20	CASSPSGLAGGEGSQNIQYF	TGTGCCAGCTCACCGTCCGGACTAGCGGGGGGGGAAGGTAGCCAGAACATTCAGTACTTC
TRBV18	-	TRBJ2-6	-	17	CASSPRSGVAGANVLTF	TGTGCCAGCTCACCACGTTCAGGGGTGGCGGGGGCCAACGTCCTGACTTTC
TRBV6-5	-	TRBJ2-7	-	16	CASSYSGQSRSYEQYF	TGTGCCAGCAGTTACTCCGGACAATCAAGATCCTACGAGCAGTACTTC
TRBV7-2	-	TRBJ1-2	few	14	CASSIRVQRDGYTF	TGTGCCAGCAGCATCCGGGTGCAGAGGGATGGCTACACCTTC
TRBV6-6	-	TRBJ2-7	-	12	CASRTEGYEQYF	TGTGCCAGTAGGACAGAGGGTTACGAGCAGTACTTC
TRBV2	-	TRBJ2-5	-	14	CASRGGLAVETQYF	TGTGCCAGCAGGGGGGGGCTAGCGGTTGAGACCCAGTACTTC
TRBV7-2	TRBD1	TRBJ1-6	-	17	CASSFFRGTDNNSPLHF	TGTGCCAGCAGCTTCTTTCGGGGGACAGATAATAATTCACCCCTCCACTTT
TRBV19	-	TRBJ1-5	few	14	CASRGVSAGQPQHF	TGTGCCAGTAGGGGGGTTTCAGCGGGTCAGCCCCAGCATTTT
TRBV29-1	-	TRBJ1-1	few	12	CSVDKPQRGAFF	TGCAGCGTTGACAAGCCCCAACGTGGAGCTTTCTTT
TRBV6-6	-	TRBJ1-2	-	14	CASSRQGILYGYTF	TGTGCCAGCAGTCGCCAGGGTATTCTCTATGGCTACACCTTC
TRBV3-1/TRBV3-2	-	TRBJ2-3	-	17	CASSQGGSGGRTDTQYF	TGTGCCAGCAGCCAAGGAGGATCGGGGGGCAGGACAGATACGCAGTATTTT
TRBV5-1	TRBD1	TRBJ1-4	-	15	CASSDIQGANEKLFF	TGCGCCAGCAGCGACATTCAGGGGGCCAATGAAAAACTGTTTTTT
TRBV9	-	TRBJ2-7	-	15	CASSRLGVARGEQYF	TGTGCCAGCAGCCGACTCGGGGTGGCACGGGGGGAGCAGTACTTC
TRBV6-5	-	TRBJ1-1	-	12	CASSSWGTEAFF	TGTGCCAGCAGTTCCTGGGGGACAGAAGCTTTCTTT
TRBV10-3	TRBD2	TRBJ2-5	-	14	CAISMTSGGETQYF	TGTGCCATTAGTATGACTAGCGGGGGGGAGACCCAGTACTTC
TRBV9	TRBD1	TRBJ1-3	-	17	CASSVAPGTVSGNTIYF	TGTGCCAGCAGCGTAGCGCCTGGGACAGTCTCTGGAAACACCATATATTTT
TRBV12-5	TRBD1	TRBJ1-5	-	16	CASGLAQGGNNQPQHF	TGTGCTAGTGGTTTGGCACAGGGGGGGAACAATCAGCCCCAGCATTTT
TRBV25-1	-	TRBJ2-7	few	18	CASSKMGRGGASGYEQYF	TGTGCCAGCAGTAAAATGGGGAGGGGGGGCGCCTCGGGCTACGAGCAGTACTTC
TRBV7-2	-	TRBJ2-1	-	15	CASSFRRLSNNEQFF	TGTGCCAGCAGCTTTAGAAGATTGTCTAACAATGAGCAGTTCTTC
TRBV5-4	-	TRBJ2-1	-	14	CASSLGQSYNEQFF	TGTGCCAGCAGCTTGGGACAGTCCTACAATGAGCAGTTCTTC
TRBV7-2	TRBD2	TRBJ2-3	-	19	CASSLVVLLRGGPDDTQYF	TGTGCCAGCAGCTTAGTAGTCCTCCTCCGGGGGGGCCCAGACGATACGCAGTATTTT
TRBV30	-	TRBJ1-6	-	14	CAWSLTGYLSPLHF	TGTGCCTGGAGTTTGACAGGATACCTTTCACCCCTCCACTTT
TRBV6-5	-	TRBJ1-2	few	12	CASSYGPNGYTF	TGTGCCAGCAGTTACGGCCCAAATGGCTACACCTTC
TRBV28	TRBD1	TRBJ1-6	-	17	CASRPGQGRGNNSPLHF	TGTGCCAGCAGGCCGGGACAGGGACGTGGAAATAATTCACCCCTCCACTTT
TRBV12-3/TRBV12-4	TRBD1	TRBJ2-2	-	13	CASRLQGTGELFF	TGTGCCAGCAGACTACAGGGGACCGGGGAGCTGTTTTTT
TRBV5-1	TRBD1	TRBJ1-1	-	16	CASSSSGTGSVTEAFF	TGCGCCAGCAGCTCCTCCGGGACAGGGAGCGTCACTGAAGCTTTCTTT
TRBV15	-	TRBJ1-5	-	14	CATSRSTGNQPQHF	TGTGCCACCAGCAGATCGACAGGAAATCAGCCCCAGCATTTT
TRBV7-2	-	TRBJ1-2	few	17	CASSLVADQRDNDGYTF	TGTGCCAGCAGCTTAGTCGCCGATCAACGAGATAATGATGGCTACACCTTC
TRBV5-8	TRBD1	TRBJ2-3	few	16	CASSPGQGDYTDTQYF	TGTGCCAGCAGCCCAGGACAGGGAGATTACACAGATACGCAGTATTTT
TRBV10-3	-	TRBJ2-2	-	14	CAISEVAATGELFF	TGTGCCATCAGTGAAGTTGCGGCCACCGGGGAGCTGTTTTTT
TRBV19	TRBD1	TRBJ2-7	-	13	CASSVDRGGEQYF	TGTGCCAGTAGTGTTGACAGGGGGGGTGAGCAGTACTTC
TRBV7-6	TRBD1	TRBJ1-1	-	15	CASSSGTGAFTEAFF	TGTGCCAGCAGCTCCGGGACAGGGGCTTTTACTGAAGCTTTCTTT
TRBV9	TRBD2	TRBJ2-3	-	17	CASSVPARGGEWDTQYF	TGTGCCAGCAGCGTTCCCGCGCGGGGGGGCGAATGGGATACGCAGTATTTT
TRBV4-3	-	TRBJ1-5	-	13	CASSQEQSQPQHF	TGCGCCAGCAGCCAAGAACAGTCTCAGCCCCAGCATTTT
TRBV30	-	TRBJ2-1	-	18	CAWSHLPTDSYSYNEQFF	TGTGCCTGGAGTCACCTACCAACTGACAGCTACTCCTACAATGAGCAGTTCTTC
TRBV29-1	TRBD1	TRBJ1-1	-	13	CSVATQGGTEAFF	TGCAGCGTTGCAACACAGGGGGGCACTGAAGCTTTCTTT
TRBV19	-	TRBJ2-6	-	18	CASKTQEGSVSGANVLTF	TGTGCCAGTAAGACTCAGGAGGGTTCGGTTTCTGGGGCCAACGTCCTGACTTTC
TRBV5-1	TRBD2	TRBJ2-1	-	16	CASSLTVAGGNNEQFF	TGCGCCAGCAGCTTGACGGTAGCGGGGGGCAACAATGAGCAGTTCTTC
TRBV28	TRBD1	TRBJ2-7	-	12	CASSRQGSVQYF	TGTGCCAGCAGTCGACAGGGTTCTGTGCAGTACTTC
TRBV24-1	TRBD1	TRBJ2-5	-	14	CATSDSYRGETQYF	TGTGCCACCAGTGATTCTTACAGGGGTGAGACCCAGTACTTC
TRBV9	-	TRBJ2-2	-	14	CASSVASQNGELFF	TGTGCCAGCAGCGTAGCTTCGCAGAACGGGGAGCTGTTTTTT
TRBV6-5	TRBD1	TRBJ2-1	-	13	CASNTGGPGEQFF	TGTGCCAGCAATACAGGGGGCCCGGGGGAGCAGTTCTTC
TRBV7-9	TRBD1	TRBJ2-2	-	16	CASSLVGTGISGELFF	TGTGCCAGCAGCTTAGTGGGGACAGGGATTAGCGGGGAGCTGTTTTTT
TRBV2	-	TRBJ2-4	-	11	CASSEVLNQYF	TGTGCCAGCAGTGAAGTCCTTAATCAGTACTTC
TRBV16	-	TRBJ1-5	once	16	CASSQSTSVGLEPQHF	TGTGCCAGCAGCCAATCGACGAGCGTCGGCCTGGAGCCCCAGCATTTT
TRBV5-1	TRBD1	TRBJ1-2	-	14	CASRRTGNNYGYTF	TGCGCCAGCCGCCGGACAGGGAATAACTATGGCTACACCTTC
TRBV28	TRBD2	TRBJ2-7	-	14	CASKDSGGSYEQYF	TGTGCCAGCAAGGACTCGGGGGGCTCCTACGAGCAGTACTTC
TRBV11-3	-	TRBJ2-3	-	13	CASSAGFADTQYF	TGTGCCAGCAGCGCCGGGTTCGCAGATACGCAGTATTTT
TRBV15	TRBD1	TRBJ2-1	-	15	CATSRARGQGNEQFF	TGTGCCACCAGCAGAGCCCGCGGACAGGGCAATGAGCAGTTCTTC
TRBV30	TRBD2	TRBJ2-3	-	16	CAWSPGTSELGDTQYF	TGTGCCTGGAGTCCCGGGACTAGCGAACTAGGGGATACGCAGTATTTT
TRBV28	-	TRBJ1-5	-	16	CASRLGDGRWNQPQHF	TGTGCCAGCAGGCTCGGGGACGGGAGGTGGAATCAGCCCCAGCATTTT
TRBV11-2	-	TRBJ1-2	-	15	CASSLGREGNYGYTF	TGTGCCAGCAGCTTAGGGAGGGAGGGTAACTATGGCTACACCTTC
TRBV12-3/TRBV12-4	-	TRBJ1-5	-	13	CASSFTQIGPQHF	TGTGCCAGCAGTTTTACGCAAATCGGGCCCCAGCATTTT
TRBV19	-	TRBJ2-7	-	13	CASSIPGTYEQYF	TGTGCCAGTAGTATACCGGGGACCTACGAGCAGTACTTC
TRBV5-1	-	TRBJ2-2	-	16	CASSLGPGLNTGELFF	TGCGCCAGCAGCTTAGGCCCAGGTCTGAACACCGGGGAGCTGTTTTTT
TRBV10-3	TRBD2	TRBJ2-7	-	16	CAISESRLAGGAEQYF	TGTGCCATCAGTGAGTCCAGACTAGCGGGGGGAGCCGAGCAGTACTTC
TRBV5-6	-	TRBJ2-5	-	14	CASSPTTGGETQYF	TGTGCCAGCAGCCCAACTACGGGGGGCGAGACCCAGTACTTC